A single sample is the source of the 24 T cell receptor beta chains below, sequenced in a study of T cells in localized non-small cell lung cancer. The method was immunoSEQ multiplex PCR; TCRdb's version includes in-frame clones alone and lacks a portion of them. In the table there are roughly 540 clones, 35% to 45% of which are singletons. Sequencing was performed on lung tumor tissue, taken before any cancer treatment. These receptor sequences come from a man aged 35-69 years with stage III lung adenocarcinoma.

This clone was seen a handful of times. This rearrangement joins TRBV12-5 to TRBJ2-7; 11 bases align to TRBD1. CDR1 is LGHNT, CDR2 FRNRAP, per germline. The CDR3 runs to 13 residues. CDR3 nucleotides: TGTGCCAGCACCCTTGGGACAGGGGGGGAGCAGTACTTC. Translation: CASTLGTGGEQYF.

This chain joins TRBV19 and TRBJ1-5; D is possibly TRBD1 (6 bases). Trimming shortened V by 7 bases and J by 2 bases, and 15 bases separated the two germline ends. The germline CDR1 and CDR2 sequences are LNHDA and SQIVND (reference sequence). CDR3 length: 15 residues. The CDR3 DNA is TGTGCCAGTATGAACCAGGGGTTCGGCAATCAGCCCCAGCATTTT. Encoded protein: CASMNQGFGNQPQHF.

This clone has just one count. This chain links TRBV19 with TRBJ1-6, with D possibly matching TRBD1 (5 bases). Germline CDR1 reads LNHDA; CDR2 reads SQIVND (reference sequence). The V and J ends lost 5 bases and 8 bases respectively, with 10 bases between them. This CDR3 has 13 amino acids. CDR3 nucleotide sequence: TGTGCCAGTAGTTCCCGCAGGGATTCACCCCTCCACTTT. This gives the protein CASSSRRDSPLHF. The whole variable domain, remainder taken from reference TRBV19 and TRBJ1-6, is DGGITQSPKYLFRKEGQNVTLSCEQNLNHDAMYWYRQDPGQGLRLIYYSQIVNDFQKGDIAEGYSVSREKKESFPLTVTSAQKNPTAFYLCASSSRRDSPLHFGNGTRLTVT.

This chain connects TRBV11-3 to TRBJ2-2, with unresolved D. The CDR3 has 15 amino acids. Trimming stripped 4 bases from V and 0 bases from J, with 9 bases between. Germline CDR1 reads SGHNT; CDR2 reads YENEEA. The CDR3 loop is CASSSNPANTGELFF. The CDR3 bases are TGTGCCAGCAGCTCGAACCCCGCGAACACCGGGGAGCTGTTTTTT.

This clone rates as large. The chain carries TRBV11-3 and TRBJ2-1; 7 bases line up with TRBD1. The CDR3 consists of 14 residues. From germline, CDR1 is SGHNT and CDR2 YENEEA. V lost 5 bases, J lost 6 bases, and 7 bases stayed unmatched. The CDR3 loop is CASSQGQAFNEQFF. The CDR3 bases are TGTGCCAGCAGCCAAGGACAGGCCTTCAATGAGCAGTTCTTC.

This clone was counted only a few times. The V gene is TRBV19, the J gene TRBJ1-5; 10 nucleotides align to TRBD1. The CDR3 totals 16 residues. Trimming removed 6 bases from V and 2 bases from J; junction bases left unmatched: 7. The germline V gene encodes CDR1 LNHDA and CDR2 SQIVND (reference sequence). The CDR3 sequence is CASSRQGAIGNQPQHF. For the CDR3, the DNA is TGTGCCAGTAGCCGACAGGGGGCGATAGGCAATCAGCCCCAGCATTTT. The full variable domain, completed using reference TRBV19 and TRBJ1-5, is DGGITQSPKYLFRKEGQNVTLSCEQNLNHDAMYWYRQDPGQGLRLIYYSQIVNDFQKGDIAEGYSVSREKKESFPLTVTSAQKNPTAFYLCASSRQGAIGNQPQHFGDGTRLSIL.

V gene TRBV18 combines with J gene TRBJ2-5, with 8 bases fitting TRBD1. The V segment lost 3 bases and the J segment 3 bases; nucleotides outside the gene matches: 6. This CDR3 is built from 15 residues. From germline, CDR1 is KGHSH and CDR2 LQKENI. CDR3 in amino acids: CASSPGSTGEETQYF. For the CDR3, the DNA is TGTGCCAGCTCACCGGGATCGACAGGGGAAGAGACCCAGTACTTC.

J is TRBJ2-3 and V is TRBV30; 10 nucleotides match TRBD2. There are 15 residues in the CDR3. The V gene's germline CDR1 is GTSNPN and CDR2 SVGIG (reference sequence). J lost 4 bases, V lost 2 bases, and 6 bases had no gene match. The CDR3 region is CAWSPASGGPDTQYF. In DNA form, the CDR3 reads TGTGCCTGGAGTCCGGCTAGCGGGGGCCCAGATACGCAGTATTTT.

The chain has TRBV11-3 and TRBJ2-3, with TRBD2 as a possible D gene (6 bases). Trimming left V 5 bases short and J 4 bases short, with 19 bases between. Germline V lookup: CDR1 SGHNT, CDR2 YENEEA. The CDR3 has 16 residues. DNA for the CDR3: TGTGCCAGCAGCCCGGCGGGGACTGGCGCCGCAGATACGCAGTATTTT. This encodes CASSPAGTGAADTQYF. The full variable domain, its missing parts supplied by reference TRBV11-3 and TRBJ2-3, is EAGVVQSPRYKIIEKKQPVAFWCNPISGHNTLYWYLQNLGQGPELLIRYENEEAVDDSQLPKDRFSAERLKGVDSTLKIQPAELGDSAVYLCASSPAGTGAADTQYFGPGTRLTVL.

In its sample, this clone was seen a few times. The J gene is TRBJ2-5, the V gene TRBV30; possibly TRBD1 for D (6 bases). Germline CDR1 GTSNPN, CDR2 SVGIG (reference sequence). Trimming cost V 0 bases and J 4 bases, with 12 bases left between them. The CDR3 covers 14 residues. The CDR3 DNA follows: TGTGCCTGGAGTGTCCAGGGGAGACGAGAGACCCAGTACTTC. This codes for CAWSVQGRRETQYF.

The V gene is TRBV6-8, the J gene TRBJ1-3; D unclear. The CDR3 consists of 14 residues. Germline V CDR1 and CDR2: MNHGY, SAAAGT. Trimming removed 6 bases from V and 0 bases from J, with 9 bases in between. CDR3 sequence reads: CASRPGGSGNTIYF. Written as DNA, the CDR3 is TGTGCCAGCAGGCCGGGAGGCTCTGGAAACACCATATATTTT.

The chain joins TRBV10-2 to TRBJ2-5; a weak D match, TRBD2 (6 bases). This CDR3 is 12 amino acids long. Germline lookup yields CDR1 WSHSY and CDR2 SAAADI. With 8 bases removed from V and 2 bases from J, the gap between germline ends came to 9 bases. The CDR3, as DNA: TGCGCCAGCTGGGGACTTCAAGAGACCCAGTACTTC. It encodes CASWGLQETQYF.

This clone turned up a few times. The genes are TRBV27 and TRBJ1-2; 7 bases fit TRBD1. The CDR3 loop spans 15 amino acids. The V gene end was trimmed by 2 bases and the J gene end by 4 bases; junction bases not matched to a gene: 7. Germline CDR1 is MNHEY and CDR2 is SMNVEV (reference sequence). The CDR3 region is CASSLISGGAYGYTF. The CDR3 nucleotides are TGTGCCAGCAGTTTAATATCAGGGGGTGCCTATGGCTACACCTTC.

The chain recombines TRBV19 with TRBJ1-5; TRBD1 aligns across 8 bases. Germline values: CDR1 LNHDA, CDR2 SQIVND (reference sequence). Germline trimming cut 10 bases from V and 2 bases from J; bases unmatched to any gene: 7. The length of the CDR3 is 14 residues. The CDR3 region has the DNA TGTGCCACTCATACAGGGGGTGGCAATCAGCCCCAGCATTTT. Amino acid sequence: CATHTGGGNQPQHF.

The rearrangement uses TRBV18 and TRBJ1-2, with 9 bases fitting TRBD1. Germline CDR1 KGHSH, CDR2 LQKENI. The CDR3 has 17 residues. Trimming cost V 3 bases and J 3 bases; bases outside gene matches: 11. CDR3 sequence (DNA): TGTGCCAGCTCACCGACTGGGTTCCGGGACAGGGACTATGGCTACACCTTC. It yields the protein CASSPTGFRDRDYGYTF.

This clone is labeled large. CDR3: CASSFDKGGTEAFF. The CDR3 DNA sequence: TGTGCCAGCAGCTTCGACAAGGGAGGCACTGAAGCTTTCTTT. The chain is built from TRBV11-3 and TRBJ1-1, with unresolved D. Germline loops: CDR1 SGHNT, CDR2 YENEEA. This CDR3 comprises 14 residues. The V gene lost 3 bases and the J gene lost 4 bases, with 12 bases spanning the gap.

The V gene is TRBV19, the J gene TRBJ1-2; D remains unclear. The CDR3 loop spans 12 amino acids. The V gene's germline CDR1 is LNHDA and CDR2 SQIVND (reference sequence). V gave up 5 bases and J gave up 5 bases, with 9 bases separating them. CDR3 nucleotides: TGTGCCAGTAGTGCAGAGGCGTATGGCTACACCTTC. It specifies CASSAEAYGYTF.

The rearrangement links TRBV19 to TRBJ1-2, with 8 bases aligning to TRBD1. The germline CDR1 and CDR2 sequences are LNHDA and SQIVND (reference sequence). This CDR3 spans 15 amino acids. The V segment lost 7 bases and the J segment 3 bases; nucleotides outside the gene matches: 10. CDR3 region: CASTPGQGLYYGYTF. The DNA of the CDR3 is TGTGCCAGTACCCCAGGACAGGGTCTATACTATGGCTACACCTTC. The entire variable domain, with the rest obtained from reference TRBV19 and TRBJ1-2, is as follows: DGGITQSPKYLFRKEGQNVTLSCEQNLNHDAMYWYRQDPGQGLRLIYYSQIVNDFQKGDIAEGYSVSREKKESFPLTVTSAQKNPTAFYLCASTPGQGLYYGYTFGSGTRLTVV.

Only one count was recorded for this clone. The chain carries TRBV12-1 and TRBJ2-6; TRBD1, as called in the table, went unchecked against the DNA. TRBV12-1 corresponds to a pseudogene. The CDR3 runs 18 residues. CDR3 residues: CASSLKTIGQSRANVLTF. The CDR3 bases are TGTGCCAGCAGCTTAAAAACTATAGGACAAAGTCGGGCCAACGTCCTGACTTTC.

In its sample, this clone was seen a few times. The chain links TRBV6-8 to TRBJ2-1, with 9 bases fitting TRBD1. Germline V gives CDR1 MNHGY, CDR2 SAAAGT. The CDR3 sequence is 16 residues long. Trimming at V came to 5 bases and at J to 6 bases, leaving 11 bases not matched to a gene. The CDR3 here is CASSGWAGQGFNEQFF. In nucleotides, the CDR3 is TGTGCCAGCAGTGGTTGGGCTGGACAGGGGTTCAATGAGCAGTTCTTC.

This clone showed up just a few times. The DNA for the CDR3 is TGTGCCAGCAGCCTTCCCGGTTCCTACGAGCAGTACTTC. It is translated as CASSLPGSYEQYF. V and J are TRBV7-2 and TRBJ2-7; D ambiguous. This CDR3 has 13 amino acids. The germline gives CDR1 SGHTA, CDR2 FQGNSA. V lost 5 bases and J 1 base, leaving 9 bases between the germline ends.

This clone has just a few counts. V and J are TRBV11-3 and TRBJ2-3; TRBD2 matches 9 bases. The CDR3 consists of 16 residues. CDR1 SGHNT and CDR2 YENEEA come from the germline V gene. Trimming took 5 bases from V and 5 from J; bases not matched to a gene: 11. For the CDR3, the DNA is TGTGCCAGCAGCCTCGGGAATAGCGGGGGCAGAGATACGCAGTATTTT. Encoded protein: CASSLGNSGGRDTQYF.

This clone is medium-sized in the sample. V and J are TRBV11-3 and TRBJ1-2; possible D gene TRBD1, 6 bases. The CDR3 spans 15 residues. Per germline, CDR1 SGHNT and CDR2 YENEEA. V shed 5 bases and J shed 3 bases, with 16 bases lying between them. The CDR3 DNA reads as TGTGCCAGCAGCCAAAAAGGGGGGTATGACTATGGCTACACCTTC. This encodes CASSQKGGYDYGYTF. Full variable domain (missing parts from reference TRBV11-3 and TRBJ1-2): EAGVVQSPRYKIIEKKQPVAFWCNPISGHNTLYWYLQNLGQGPELLIRYENEEAVDDSQLPKDRFSAERLKGVDSTLKIQPAELGDSAVYLCASSQKGGYDYGYTFGSGTRLTVV.

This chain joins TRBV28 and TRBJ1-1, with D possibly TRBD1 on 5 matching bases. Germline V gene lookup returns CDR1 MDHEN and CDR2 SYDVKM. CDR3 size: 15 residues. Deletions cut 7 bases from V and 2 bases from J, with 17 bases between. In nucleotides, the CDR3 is TGTGCCAGCACCCCTACCCGGGGGTCCAACACTGAAGCTTTCTTT. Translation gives CASTPTRGSNTEAFF.